This T cell receptor (beta chain) is from a study of naive CD8 T cells in extremely preterm neonates. Study-level results: Term neonates approximately 0.4%, young children roughly 0.03%, adults approximately 0.0097%; preterm neonates shared about 2.9%.

Deliveries were elective term cesareans at roughly 35-43 weeks, with no labor or membrane rupture. Clones were sequenced by immunoSEQ multiplex PCR, and TCRdb holds only the in-frame ones, with some missing. The sample shows more than 4,500 clones, around 97% of them seen only once. Details on this clone: Its antigen is unidentified.

Germline CDR1 and CDR2: SGHTA and FQGNSA. The V segment lost 5 bases and the J segment 2 bases; nucleotides outside the gene matches: 7. The CDR3 is 18 residues long. This TCR was sampled from a newborn in good health. Sequenced: naive CD8+ T cells from cord blood. The rearrangement uses TRBV7-2 and TRBJ2-2; TRBD2 matches at 14 bases. Here the CDR3 reads CASSPPGLAGANTGELFF. The CDR3 DNA reads TGTGCCAGCAGCCCCCCGGGACTAGCGGGAGCAAACACCGGGGAGCTGTTTTTT.